Detailed here is one T cell receptor (beta chain). In the same sample, other DNA sequences code for this CDR3. Some 30,000 T cell genomes (roughly 300 ng DNA) went into each PBMC replicate. Original data processing: Junction-only sequences without quality scores were provided by ImmunoSEQ, so filtering was different. Assay: immunoSEQ multiplex PCR; the TCRdb copy retains only in-frame clones and omits some. V, J and clone size are taken as reported in that table, and D and trimming were inferred from the DNA itself. Counted here are about 500,000 clones, over 60% occurring once; the ten biggest clones make up more than 10%. From germline, CDR1 is SGHAT and CDR2 FQNNGV. V shed 5 bases, J shed 3 bases, and the junction held 4 bases outside the gene matches. This CDR3 has 13 residues. The sample originates from a study of shared clonotypes between healthy human individuals. Healthy and HIV-negative, the adult donors had no recent acute infections or vaccinations. Unsorted samples relied on about 90 million PBMCs, which served as the source of genomic DNA.

The V gene is TRBV11-2, the J gene TRBJ2-7, with 7 positions matching TRBD1. This sequence originates from a woman aged 40 to 55 in good health. Some clones in this sample may be carry-over from other donors' samples. Sequences were obtained from PBMCs. The CDR3 bases are TGTGCCAGCAGCCCGCCAGGGGGCTACGAGCAGTACTTC. Its translation is CASSPPGGYEQYF. Full variable domain (outside the CDR3, taken from reference TRBV11-2 and TRBJ2-7): EAGVAQSPRYKIIEKRQSVAFWCNPISGHATLYWYQQILGQGPKLLIQFQNNGVVDDSQLPKDRFSAERLKGVDSTLKIQPAKLEDSAVYLCASSPPGGYEQYFGPGTRLTVT.